A single T cell receptor beta chain is shown here with its context. Its antigen remains unknown. These data are taken from a study of beta chain features in type 1 diabetes. Reverse transcribing all isolated RNA meant expressed TCRB transcripts were sequenced. The table came from immunoSEQ multiplex PCR; TCRdb's copy has only in-frame clones and leaves some out. The sample shows about 180,000 clones, approximately 13% of them seen only once. It was via CD45RO/CCR7/CD25/CD127/CD95/CD27 that CD4+ naive, central memory, regulatory and stem cell-like memory cells were sorted. Whole-study results and caveats: A moderate, significant TCRB CDR3 shortening appeared in type 1 diabetes across four CD4+ subsets. Equally in patients and controls, shorter templates might have been favored by PCR. HLA influence on TCRB rearrangement stayed unresolved here.

This clonotype was obtained from a woman younger than 30 in good health. Sequenced input: central memory CD4+ T cells from blood.

The CDR3 DNA sequence: TGCAGCGTACTTGGGACAACCTACGAGCAGTACTTC. Translated, it gives CSVLGTTYEQYF. V usage is TRBV29-1 and J usage is TRBJ2-7; tentative D call: TRBD1 (6 bases). V lost 6 bases to trimming and J lost 2 bases, with 11 bases between them. This CDR3 contains 12 residues. Germline V gene data show CDR1 as SQVTM and CDR2 as ANQGSEA.